The source of this TCR beta chain is a study of blood T cell repertoires in COVID-19. The method was immunoSEQ multiplex PCR; TCRdb's version includes in-frame clones alone and lacks a portion of them. The table has approximately 210,000 clones, 65% to 80% seen once. Germline V CDR1 and CDR2: MGHDK, SYGVNS. This CDR3 contains 12 residues. The junction had 5 bases not matched to a gene; V was cut back by 3 bases and J by 13 bases. This chain links TRBV25-1 with TRBJ1-2; 10 bases fit TRBD1. The TCR sequence derives from a woman in her forties or fifties with acute COVID-19. The sample was PBMCs or T cells enriched from blood (not recorded which). The CDR3 bases are TGTGCCAGCAGTGATAGGGACAGGGGAAGCACCTTC. It translates to CASSDRDRGSTF.